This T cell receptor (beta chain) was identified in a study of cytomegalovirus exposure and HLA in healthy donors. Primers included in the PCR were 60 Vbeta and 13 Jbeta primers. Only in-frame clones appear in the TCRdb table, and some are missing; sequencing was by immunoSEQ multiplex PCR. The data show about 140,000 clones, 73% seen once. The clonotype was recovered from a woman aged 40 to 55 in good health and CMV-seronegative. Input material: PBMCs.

CDR3 residues: CASSQVRTDKYSNQPQHF. In DNA, the CDR3 is TGCGCCAGCAGCCAAGTCCGGACGGACAAATATAGCAATCAGCCCCAGCATTTT. This chain links TRBV4-1 with TRBJ1-5; D may be TRBD1 (5 bases). The CDR3 is made up of 18 amino acids. V lost 1 base, J lost 0 bases, and 16 bases lay in between. Per the germline V gene, CDR1 is MGHRA and CDR2 is YSYEKL.